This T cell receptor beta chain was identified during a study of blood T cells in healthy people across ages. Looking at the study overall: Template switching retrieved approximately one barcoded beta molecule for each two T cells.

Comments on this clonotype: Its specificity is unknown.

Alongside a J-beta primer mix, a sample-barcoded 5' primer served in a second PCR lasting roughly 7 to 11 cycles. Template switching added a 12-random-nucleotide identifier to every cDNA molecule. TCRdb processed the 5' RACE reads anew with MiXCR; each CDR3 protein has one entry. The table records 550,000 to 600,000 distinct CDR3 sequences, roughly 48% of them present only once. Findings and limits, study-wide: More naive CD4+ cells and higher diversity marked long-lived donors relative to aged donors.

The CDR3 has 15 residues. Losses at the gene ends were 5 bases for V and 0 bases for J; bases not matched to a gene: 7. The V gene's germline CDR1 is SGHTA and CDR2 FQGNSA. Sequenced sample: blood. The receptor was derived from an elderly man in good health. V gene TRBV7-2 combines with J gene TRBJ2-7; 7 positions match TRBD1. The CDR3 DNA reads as TGTGCCAGCAGCCGCGGACAGGTCGACTCCTACGAGCAGTACTTC. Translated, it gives CASSRGQVDSYEQYF.